This T cell receptor beta chain was recovered during a study of blood T cell repertoires in COVID-19. About the research overall: COVID-19 samples from acute and convalescent phases originated in the United States, Italy and Spain. The analysed material was cDNA or gDNA that came from T cells, B-cell-depleted T cells, or PBMCs.

This clone was found a few times. Original handling: Nucleated cell number was recorded as an estimate derived from reference gene primer amplification. Repertoires were generated with immunoSEQ multiplex PCR, while TCRdb's copy carries only in-frame clones and drops some. V and J calls and clone size are those listed in that table; D and trimming were worked out from the DNA. The sample lists about 170,000 clones, roughly 84% occurring once. This receptor was taken from a woman over 75 with active or convalescent COVID-19. Sample: peripheral blood.

The CDR3 here is CASSLEAGGTHTEAFF. The CDR3 DNA sequence: TGTGCCAGCAGCTTGGAGGCAGGGGGTACCCACACTGAAGCTTTCTTT. The gene calls are TRBV5-6 and TRBJ1-1; 7 nucleotides line up with TRBD1. This CDR3 region has 16 residues. In germline, CDR1 is SGHDT, CDR2 YYEEEE. Trimming took 0 bases from V and 3 from J; bases not matched to a gene: 8.